The rows below give T cell receptor beta chains drawn from one sample of a study of PD-1 blockade in mismatch repair-deficient tumors. Libraries were prepared by immunoSEQ multiplex PCR; TCRdb keeps only in-frame clonotypes and omits some of them. The table includes 100,000 to 150,000 clones, around 86% detected once. The sequences come from peripheral blood, collected 44 weeks after starting pembrolizumab. Receptors were obtained from an adult with mismatch repair-deficient cancer. The CDR3 runs from the conserved cysteine through the conserved F or W. The order of the fields is V gene, clone size, CDR3 protein. The size of a clone is reported for some rows only, either as once, few or many, or as a class for expanded clones.

>TRBV27|NA
CASSSIPGAYNEQFF
>TRBV7-9|NA
CASSLGSTYEQYF
>TRBV29-1|NA
CSVEDTSTPVYEQYF
>TRBV7-9|once
CASGRTYNEQFF
>TRBV6-5|NA
CASRPSDSSNQPQHF
>TRBV6-6|NA
CASSLTWRNEQFF
>TRBV29-1|NA
CSVKLLGGYEQYF
>TRBV4-1|NA
CASSQSGQGNAKNIQYF
>TRBV5-1|NA
CASSLAEVFQETQYF
>TRBV5-4|NA
CASSPSQGAYEQYF
>TRBV10-2|NA
CASSEPGMNTEAFF
>TRBV11-2|NA
CASSLWTGGKGEQYF
>TRBV30|NA
CAWSSRQQFF
>TRBV7-9|NA
CASSLEKHQETQYF
>TRBV13|NA
CASSLGAGPYEQYF
>TRBV28|NA
CASIKRDLARGSKNIQYF
>TRBV9|NA
CASSVVGALQETQYF
>TRBV28|NA
CASIERGRYEQYF
>TRBV5-1|once
CASSVTGGNYGYTF
>TRBV28|NA
CASSLYGVGNQPQHF
>TRBV2|NA
CASRAYIRTSGRAEQYF
>TRBV4-1|NA
CASSQGGGRGMRGNTIYF
>TRBV10-3|NA
CAISEDPGLAYEQYF
>TRBV21-1|few
CASSGRGQLQPQHF
>TRBV4-3|NA
CASSQVSRSSYNEQFF
>TRBV11-3|NA
CASSLETSAGANVLTF
>TRBV6-1|many
CASRGLRDTGELFF
>TRBV30|NA
CAWSDSAAQETQYF
>TRBV30|NA
CAWKGQGNQPQHF
>TRBV7-2|NA
CASTFPLSGGNTIYF
>TRBV6-5|NA
CASSSGGTVIDEQYF
>TRBV7-9|few
CASSLGPPEDGYTF
>TRBV19|NA
CASRHRVLTDTQYF
>TRBV5-1|NA
CASSPPTSGQETQYF
>TRBV4-3|NA
CASSQLAGLSYEQYF
>TRBV10-3|NA
CATAGDSGIQYF
>TRBV19|NA
CASSISGTFSQPQHF
>TRBV29-1|NA
CSVERDRGLSNTQYF
>TRBV7-9|NA
CASSIGLAGKYNEQFF
>TRBV10-3|once
CAIRAGTSGRKETQYF
>TRBV4-1|few
CASSQGGQGGYEQYF
>TRBV7-3|NA
CASSLGYPYEQYF
>TRBV5-8|NA
CASSFPGGKVTEAFF
>TRBV2|NA
CASREYNEQFF
>TRBV10-1|NA
CASTRDRFTDTQYF
>TRBV6-4|NA
CASSELAGAQETQYF
>TRBV28|NA
CASSWFSGSTDTQYF
>TRBV30|NA
CAWTSGSTGELFF
>TRBV18|few
CASSGGQGNQPQHF
>TRBV5-4|NA
CASSFKGSTYEQYF
>TRBV4-3|many
CASSQGAAGGLTDTQYF
>TRBV18|NA
CASSPETAQSYEQYF
>TRBV5-1|few
CIKQNQPQHF
>TRBV5-1|NA
CASSDGDRGRETQYF
>TRBV27|NA
CASSFVGGLAGNEQFF
>TRBV2|NA
CASSVTEQNTEAFF
>TRBV28|NA
CASSPPRRAKGTQYF
>TRBV9|NA
CASSVSGASTDTQYF
>TRBV23-1|once
CASTWGPYGCNF